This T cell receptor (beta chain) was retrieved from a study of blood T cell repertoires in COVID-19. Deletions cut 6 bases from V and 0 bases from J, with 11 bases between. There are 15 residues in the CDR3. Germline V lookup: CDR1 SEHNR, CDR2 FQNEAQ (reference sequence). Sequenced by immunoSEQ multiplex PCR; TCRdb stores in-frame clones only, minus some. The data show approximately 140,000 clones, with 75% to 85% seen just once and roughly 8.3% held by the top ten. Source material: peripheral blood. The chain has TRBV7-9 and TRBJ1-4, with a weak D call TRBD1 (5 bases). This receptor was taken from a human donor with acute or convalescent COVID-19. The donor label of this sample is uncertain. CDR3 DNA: TGTGCCAGCAGTCTAGACAGTGCAACTAATGAAAAACTGTTTTTT. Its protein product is CASSLDSATNEKLFF. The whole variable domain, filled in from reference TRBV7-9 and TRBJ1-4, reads DTGVSQNPRHKITKRGQNVTFRCDPISEHNRLYWYRQTLGQGPEFLTYFQNEAQLEKSRLLSDRFSAERPKGSFSTLEIQRTEQGDSAMYLCASSLDSATNEKLFFGSGTQLSVL.